These T cell receptor beta chains were read from a single sample in a study of blood T cell repertoires in COVID-19. Measured with immunoSEQ multiplex PCR; TCRdb has only the in-frame clones, and not every one. Of about 220,000 clones listed, around 81% are singletons. Material: peripheral blood. Receptor source: a human donor in a cohort sampled during active COVID-19. CDR3s leave out the opening cysteine and the closing phenylalanine or tryptophan.

j_gene | v_gene | CDR3aa
TRBJ1-2 | TRBV23-1 | ASPKGSYGYT
TRBJ2-3 | TRBV29-1 | SAKGVGTDTQY
TRBJ2-3 | TRBV9 | ASSASGSADTQY
TRBJ2-1 | TRBV20-1 | SAIETSGRAAEQF
TRBJ2-6 | TRBV7-8 | ASSLARDRGLIYSGANVLT
TRBJ1-6 | TRBV4-2 | ASSQLPGTGESPLH
TRBJ1-2 | TRBV19 | AIAQGANYGYT
TRBJ1-2 | TRBV20-1 | SASGGSDNYGYT
TRBJ2-5 | TRBV6-5 | AGQGYQETQY
TRBJ2-3 | TRBV7-9 | ASSLSGGRGSTDTQY
TRBJ2-7 | TRBV7-8 | ASSGGLANEQY
TRBJ1-2 | TRBV27 | ASRGNWRDGYT
TRBJ2-7 | TRBV30 | AWSGGLGDDEQY
TRBJ1-3 | TRBV10-3 | AISESLAGRKNTIY
TRBJ2-5 | TRBV18 | ASSNRGLQETQY
TRBJ1-2 | TRBV6-2/TRBV6-3 | ASSYSDSLLGYT
TRBJ2-1 | TRBV15 | APGTHGKGEQF
TRBJ2-2 | TRBV19 | ASSIFGQGYPGELF
TRBJ1-5 | TRBV19 | ASHRGTVSNQPQH
TRBJ2-1 | TRBV5-1 | ASSEGSGSLYEQF
TRBJ2-1 | TRBV7-2 | ASSGGTSGGGEQF
TRBJ1-5 | TRBV10-3 | AISEGPLSNQPQH
TRBJ1-5 | TRBV4-1 | ASSQSYRINSNQPQH
TRBJ1-1 | TRBV4-2 | ASSQDDKGYTEAF
TRBJ1-3 | TRBV6-6 | ASSLQGSGNTIY
TRBJ2-1 | TRBV10-3 | AISGTSGDPEQF
TRBJ1-2 | TRBV5-1 | ASSPGLSDGYT
TRBJ1-5 | TRBV28 | ASSLGTNQPQH
TRBJ1-1 | TRBV11-2 | ASSLGGRQNTEAF
TRBJ1-5 | TRBV5-8 | ASSFGNNQPQH
TRBJ1-3 | TRBV28 | ASSSMGAGGNTIY
TRBJ1-5 | TRBV5-1 | ASSVGPRRDQPQH
TRBJ1-5 | TRBV28 | ASRTDRVLGQPQH
TRBJ1-5 | TRBV12-3/TRBV12-4 | ASRSNNNQPQH
TRBJ1-2 | TRBV7-6 | ASSNSASGYT
TRBJ2-1 | TRBV30 | AWSQGTHYNEQF
TRBJ2-2 | TRBV18 | ASSPRTGVGTGELF
TRBJ1-2 | TRBV30 | AWSVPPGGAGYT
TRBJ2-6 | TRBV15 | ATSSRDRLYSGANVLT
TRBJ1-2 | TRBV7-9 | AGEDRNYGYT
TRBJ2-5 | TRBV11-3 | ASSFGAGRTETQY